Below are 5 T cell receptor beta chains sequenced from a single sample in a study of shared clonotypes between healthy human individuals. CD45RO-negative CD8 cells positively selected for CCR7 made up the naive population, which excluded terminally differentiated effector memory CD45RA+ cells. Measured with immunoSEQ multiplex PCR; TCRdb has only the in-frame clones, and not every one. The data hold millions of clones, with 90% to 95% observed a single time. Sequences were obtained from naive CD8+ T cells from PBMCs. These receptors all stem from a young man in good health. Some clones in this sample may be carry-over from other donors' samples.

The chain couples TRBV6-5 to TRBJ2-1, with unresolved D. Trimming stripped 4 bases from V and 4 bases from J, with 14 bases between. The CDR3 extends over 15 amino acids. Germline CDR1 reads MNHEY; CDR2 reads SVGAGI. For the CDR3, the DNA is TGTGCCAGCAGTTCAGGAGTGCTAGATTACAATGAGCAGTTCTTC. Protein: CASSSGVLDYNEQFF.

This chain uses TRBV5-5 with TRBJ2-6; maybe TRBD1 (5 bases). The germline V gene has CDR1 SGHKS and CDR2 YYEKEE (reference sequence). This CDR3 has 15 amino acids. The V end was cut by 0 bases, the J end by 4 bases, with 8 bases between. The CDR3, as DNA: TGTGCCAGCAGCTTGGGGGGCCGCGGGGCCAACGTCCTGACTTTC. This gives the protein CASSLGGRGANVLTF.

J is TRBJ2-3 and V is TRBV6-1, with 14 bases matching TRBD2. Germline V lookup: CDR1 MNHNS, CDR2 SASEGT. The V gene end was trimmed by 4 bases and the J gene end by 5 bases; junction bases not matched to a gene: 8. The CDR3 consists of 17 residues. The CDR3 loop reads CASSARLAGGVRDTQYF. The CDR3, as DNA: TGTGCCAGCAGTGCCCGACTAGCGGGAGGGGTAAGAGATACGCAGTATTTT.

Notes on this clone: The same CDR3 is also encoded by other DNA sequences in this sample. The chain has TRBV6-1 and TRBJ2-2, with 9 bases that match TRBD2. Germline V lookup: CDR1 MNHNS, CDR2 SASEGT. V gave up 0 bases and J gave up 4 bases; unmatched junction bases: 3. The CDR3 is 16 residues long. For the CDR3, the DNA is TGTGCCAGCAGTGAAGCAGGCGGGAGGGTCACCGGGGAGCTGTTTTTT. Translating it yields CASSEAGGRVTGELFF.

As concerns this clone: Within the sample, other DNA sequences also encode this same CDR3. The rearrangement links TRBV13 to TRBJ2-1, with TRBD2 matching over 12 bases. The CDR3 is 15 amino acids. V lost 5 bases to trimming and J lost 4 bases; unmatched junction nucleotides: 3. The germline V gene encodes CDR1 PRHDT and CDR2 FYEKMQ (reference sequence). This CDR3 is CASSPGLAGYNEQFF. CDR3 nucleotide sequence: TGTGCCAGCAGCCCTGGACTAGCGGGGTACAATGAGCAGTTCTTC.